The 27 T cell receptor beta chains listed next were all sequenced from one sample in a study of blood T cell repertoires in COVID-19. Generated by immunoSEQ multiplex PCR, the TCRdb table keeps only in-frame clones and is missing some. Seen here are 26,000 or so clones, more than 70% observed once, and the top ten hold roughly 2.7%. The sample taken for sequencing was peripheral blood. The receptors were gathered from a human donor in a cohort sampled during active COVID-19.

This chain connects TRBV4-2 to TRBJ2-3, with D perhaps matching TRBD2 (7 bases). The CDR3 is 17 amino acids. Trimming stripped 0 bases from V and 1 base from J, with 14 bases between. Per germline, CDR1 LGHNA and CDR2 YNFKEQ. Here the CDR3 reads CASSQDPRGRGTDTQYF. The CDR3 nucleotides read TGTGCCAGCAGCCAAGATCCGCGGGGGCGCGGCACAGATACGCAGTATTTT.

The chain links TRBV7-8 to TRBJ1-4; perhaps TRBD1 as D (6 bases). Germline values: CDR1 SGHVS, CDR2 FQNEAQ. This CDR3 has 16 amino acids. Trimming took 3 bases from V and 8 from J, leaving 19 bases between them. CDR3 sequence reads: CASSFSQGRTVEKLFF. CDR3 nucleotides: TGTGCCAGCAGCTTCTCCCAGGGACGGACAGTAGAAAAACTGTTTTTT.

The chain combines TRBV7-9 with TRBJ2-7; D gene uncertain. Germline CDR1 is SEHNR and CDR2 is FQNEAQ (reference sequence). V was shortened by 5 bases and J by 2 bases, with 13 bases between the two germline ends. This CDR3 region has 14 residues. CDR3 in amino acids: CASSPPIRAYEQYF. The CDR3 coding sequence is TGTGCCAGCAGCCCCCCTATTAGAGCCTACGAGCAGTACTTC.

The genes are TRBV2 and TRBJ1-1; 7 bases match TRBD1. The CDR3 has 13 residues. Germline-derived CDR1 and CDR2 are SNHLY and FYNNEI. Germline trimming cut 2 bases from V and 6 bases from J; bases unmatched to any gene: 3. In DNA form, the CDR3 reads TGTGCCAGCAGTGAAAAGAGGGGGCCTGAAGCTTTCTTT. It yields the protein CASSEKRGPEAFF.

This clone has just one count. This chain connects TRBV18 to TRBJ1-3; no firm D call. CDR3 length: 15 residues. Germline CDR1 KGHSH, CDR2 LQKENI. V was shortened by 3 bases and J by 4 bases, with 13 bases between the two germline ends. The CDR3 nucleotides are TGTGCCAGCTCACCGGTGGCGGGCGAGGGAAACACCATATATTTT. Protein: CASSPVAGEGNTIYF.

The chain links TRBV7-8 to TRBJ2-7, with D possibly matching TRBD1 (6 bases). The ends were cut back, 4 bases at V and 6 bases at J, with 13 bases in the middle. Germline lookup yields CDR1 SGHVS and CDR2 FQNEAQ. The CDR3 extends over 13 amino acids. The CDR3: CASSYDRIGEQYF. The CDR3 coding sequence is TGTGCCAGCAGCTATGACAGGATAGGCGAGCAGTACTTC.

The chain is built from TRBV10-3 and TRBJ1-2; tentatively, D is TRBD1 (5 bases). V was pared by 2 bases and J by 2 bases, with 24 bases between. CDR1 is ENHRY and CDR2 is SYGVKD in the germline V gene. The CDR3 length is 19 residues. CDR3 protein: CAISERAGSGRGANYGYTF. The CDR3 DNA reads TGTGCCATCAGTGAGCGGGCCGGATCCGGTCGCGGGGCCAACTATGGCTACACCTTC.

The genes are TRBV5-1 and TRBJ1-1; D uncertain. Germline CDR1 and CDR2: SGHRS and YFSETQ. V dropped 2 bases and J dropped 2 bases, with 10 bases sitting between them. The CDR3 is 14 amino acids. CDR3 bases: TGCGCCAGCAGCTTACAGTACGGTAACACTGAAGCTTTCTTT. Translated: CASSLQYGNTEAFF.

The V and J genes are TRBV25-1 and TRBJ1-1, with D uncertain. The V end was cut by 0 bases, the J end by 1 base, with 9 bases between. The length of the CDR3 is 15 residues. Germline CDR1 is MGHDK and CDR2 is SYGVNS. In DNA, the CDR3 is TGTGCCAGCAGTGAATATAAATCGGGGAACACTGAAGCTTTCTTT. It specifies CASSEYKSGNTEAFF.

The chain carries TRBV5-4 and TRBJ1-2; 7 bases line up with TRBD1. This CDR3 has 16 amino acids. Germline V lookup: CDR1 SGHNT, CDR2 YYREEE (reference sequence). Trimming at V came to 4 bases and at J to 3 bases, leaving 12 bases not matched to a gene. Here the CDR3 DNA reads TGTGCCAGCAGCCAAAGACCTCGACAGGGCGACTATGGCTACACCTTC. Translating it yields CASSQRPRQGDYGYTF.

V and J are TRBV7-8 and TRBJ1-1; 10 nucleotides match TRBD1. V lost 5 bases to trimming and J lost 6 bases; unmatched junction nucleotides: 12. CDR1 and CDR2 from the germline V gene are SGHVS and FQNEAQ. The CDR3 sequence is 16 residues long. Here the CDR3 reads CASSRRQGAGGPEAFF. The CDR3, as DNA: TGTGCCAGCAGCCGCCGACAGGGGGCTGGAGGTCCTGAAGCTTTCTTT.

The chain links TRBV7-9 to TRBJ2-3; 10 nucleotides align to TRBD2. CDR1 and CDR2 from the germline V gene are SEHNR and FQNEAQ (reference sequence). The CDR3 runs to 16 residues. The V gene end was trimmed by 5 bases and the J gene end by 4 bases; junction bases not matched to a gene: 9. CDR3 bases: TGTGCCAGCAGCCCGAGGGGACTAGCGACGTCAGATACGCAGTATTTT. Translating gives CASSPRGLATSDTQYF.

As to this clone: An end of the junction does not agree with germline; a read error may underlie this. This chain uses TRBV19 with TRBJ2-3; tentatively, D is TRBD1 (6 bases). Per the germline V gene, CDR1 is LNHDA and CDR2 is SQIVND (reference sequence). This CDR3 is built from 13 residues. CDR3 region: CASSPSGADAQYF. CDR3 in DNA: TGTGCCAGTAGCCCCTCAGGGGCAGATGCGCAGTATTTT.

CDR3 sequence reads: CASSLYPPLAGGQETQYF. The CDR3 nucleotides read TGTGCCAGCAGCCTCTACCCTCCACTAGCGGGGGGGCAAGAGACCCAGTACTTC. The chain has TRBV9 and TRBJ2-5; TRBD2 matches 13 bases. The germline gives CDR1 SGDLS, CDR2 YYNGEE. The junction had 11 bases not matched to a gene; V was cut back by 4 bases and J by 2 bases. CDR3 length: 18 residues. The whole variable domain, filled in from reference TRBV9 and TRBJ2-5, reads DSGVTQTPKHLITATGQRVTLRCSPRSGDLSVYWYQQSLDQGLQFLIQYYNGEERAKGNILERFSAQQFPDLHSELNLSSLELGDSALYFCASSLYPPLAGGQETQYFGPGTRLLVL.

The CDR3 here is CASMTGITYEQYF. The CDR3 bases are TGTGCCAGCATGACAGGAATAACCTACGAGCAGTACTTC. V is TRBV6-5 and J is TRBJ2-7; D possibly corresponds to TRBD1 (6 bases). The CDR3 runs to 13 residues. Germline V gives CDR1 MNHEY, CDR2 SVGAGI. The ends were cut back, 7 bases at V and 2 bases at J, with 12 bases in the middle.

The chain links TRBV7-2 to TRBJ1-4, with D unresolved. Trimming pared 5 bases from V and 10 bases from J, leaving 17 bases between. The CDR3 has 14 residues. The germline V gene has CDR1 SGHTA and CDR2 FQGNSA. The CDR3 sequence is CASSKPPGFGKLFF. The DNA for the CDR3 is TGTGCCAGCAGCAAACCCCCGGGGTTTGGAAAACTGTTTTTT.

In its sample, this clone was seen once. This rearrangement joins TRBV3-1 (or the pseudogene TRBV3-2) to TRBJ2-2; D perhaps matches TRBD1 (6 bases). The CDR3 is 16 amino acids. Trimming took off 1 base at V and 4 bases at J, with 13 bases between the two ends. From germline, CDR1 is LGHDT and CDR2 YNNKEL (reference sequence). The CDR3 sequence: CASSQGSGVRTGELFF. CDR3 DNA: TGTGCCAGCAGCCAAGGGTCAGGGGTGCGCACCGGGGAGCTGTTTTTT.

V is TRBV7-9 and J is TRBJ1-1; D is unclear. Germline V gives CDR1 SEHNR, CDR2 FQNEAQ (reference sequence). CDR3 length: 14 residues. The V end was cut by 5 bases, the J end by 1 base, with 11 bases between. The CDR3 coding sequence is TGTGCCAGCAGCCCAATGTCGGGGAACACTGAAGCTTTCTTT. This translates into CASSPMSGNTEAFF.

This clone was observed a few times. The J gene is TRBJ1-5, the V gene TRBV5-1, with 9 bases identical to TRBD1. There are 14 residues in the CDR3. J gave up 7 bases and V 4 bases, and 6 bases lay outside the gene matches. Germline V gene data show CDR1 as SGHRS and CDR2 as YFSETQ. Written as DNA, the CDR3 is TGCGCCAGCAGCGCCGGGACAGGGTTACAGCCCCAGCATTTT. It translates to CASSAGTGLQPQHF.

This clone was seen a single time. CDR3 sequence (DNA): TGTGCCAGCAGCCAAGAGCGGGGGGGCCTAGGTGAGCAGTTCTTC. Translated, it gives CASSQERGGLGEQFF. This chain joins TRBV4-2 and TRBJ2-1; 9 bases match TRBD2. CDR3 length: 15 residues. Trimming removed 0 bases from V and 9 bases from J; junction bases left unmatched: 6. Germline CDR1 reads LGHNA; CDR2 reads YNFKEQ.

The chain uses TRBV4-1 and TRBJ2-3; D uncertain. This CDR3 has 12 amino acids. The V and J ends lost 2 bases and 5 bases respectively, with 5 bases between them. The V gene's germline CDR1 is MGHRA and CDR2 YSYEKL. The CDR3 nucleotides read TGCGCCAGCAGCCAACCAGAAGATACGCAGTATTTT. This encodes CASSQPEDTQYF.

The rearrangement uses TRBV2 and TRBJ2-1; 10 positions match TRBD2. CDR1 SNHLY and CDR2 FYNNEI come from the germline V gene. This CDR3 comprises 15 residues. J gave up 4 bases and V 5 bases, and 5 bases lay outside the gene matches. The CDR3 DNA is TGTGCCAGCAGTAGTCTAGCGGGGGAGTACAATGAGCAGTTCTTC. This codes for CASSSLAGEYNEQFF.

The rearrangement links TRBV5-1 to TRBJ2-1; 8 bases agree with TRBD2. Germline lookup yields CDR1 SGHRS and CDR2 YFSETQ. The ends lost 0 bases at V and 0 bases at J; junction bases unmatched: 2. CDR3 size: 16 residues. CDR3 sequence reads: CASSLASGGSYNEQFF. The CDR3 nucleotides are TGCGCCAGCAGCTTGGCCAGCGGGGGCTCCTACAATGAGCAGTTCTTC. Combining the CDR3 with reference TRBV5-1 and TRBJ2-1 gives the whole variable domain KAGVTQTPRYLIKTRGQQVTLSCSPISGHRSVSWYQQTPGQGLQFLFEYFSETQRNKGNFPGRFSGRQFSNSRSEMNVSTLELGDSALYLCASSLASGGSYNEQFFGPGTRLTVL.

The chain joins TRBV7-6 to TRBJ2-1, with 10 positions matching TRBD2. With 4 bases clipped from V and 7 bases from J, the junction kept 7 bases outside the gene matches. The CDR3 sequence is 15 residues long. Germline CDR1 SGHVS, CDR2 FNYEAQ. CDR3 nucleotide sequence: TGTGCCAGCAGCTCCGAGCGGGAGGGCTTTAATGAGCAGTTCTTC. It specifies CASSSEREGFNEQFF.

CDR3 region: CASSLGTGGDGGVYTF. The CDR3 coding sequence is TGTGCCAGCTCACTTGGGACAGGGGGAGATGGCGGCGTCTACACCTTC. The J gene is TRBJ1-2, the V gene TRBV18; 11 positions match TRBD1. There are 16 residues in the CDR3. The germline gives CDR1 KGHSH, CDR2 LQKENI. V was clipped by 4 bases and J by 10 bases; unmatched bases: 14.

The rearrangement uses TRBV4-2 and TRBJ2-3, with 15 nucleotides matching TRBD2. V gave up 5 bases and J gave up 4 bases; unmatched junction bases: 4. The CDR3 loop spans 16 amino acids. Looked up from germline, CDR1 is LGHNA and CDR2 is YNFKEQ. CDR3 residues: CASSSGLAGGADTQYF. CDR3 sequence (DNA): TGTGCCAGCAGCTCGGGACTAGCGGGGGGTGCAGATACGCAGTATTTT.

This sequence joins TRBV19 and TRBJ1-3; 9 bases align to TRBD1. This CDR3 region has 15 residues. V lost 3 bases to trimming and J lost 2 bases; unmatched junction nucleotides: 2. Germline V gene lookup returns CDR1 LNHDA and CDR2 SQIVND (reference sequence). Here the CDR3 reads CASSIRQGAGNTIYF. DNA of the CDR3: TGTGCCAGTAGTATCCGACAGGGGGCTGGAAACACCATATATTTT. The full variable domain, its missing parts supplied by reference TRBV19 and TRBJ1-3, is DGGITQSPKYLFRKEGQNVTLSCEQNLNHDAMYWYRQDPGQGLRLIYYSQIVNDFQKGDIAEGYSVSREKKESFPLTVTSAQKNPTAFYLCASSIRQGAGNTIYFGEGSWLTVV.